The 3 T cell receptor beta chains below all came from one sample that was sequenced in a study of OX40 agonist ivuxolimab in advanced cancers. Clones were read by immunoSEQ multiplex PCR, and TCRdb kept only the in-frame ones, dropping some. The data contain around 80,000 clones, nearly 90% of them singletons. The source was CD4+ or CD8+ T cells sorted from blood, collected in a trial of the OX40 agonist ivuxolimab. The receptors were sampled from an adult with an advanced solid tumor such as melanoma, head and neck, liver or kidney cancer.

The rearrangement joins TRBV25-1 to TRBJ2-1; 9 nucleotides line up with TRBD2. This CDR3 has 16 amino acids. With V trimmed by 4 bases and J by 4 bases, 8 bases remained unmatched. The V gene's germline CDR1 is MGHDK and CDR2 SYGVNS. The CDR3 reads CASSGLSGSSYNEQFF. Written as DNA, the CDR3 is TGTGCCAGCAGTGGGCTTAGCGGGAGCTCGTACAATGAGCAGTTCTTC.

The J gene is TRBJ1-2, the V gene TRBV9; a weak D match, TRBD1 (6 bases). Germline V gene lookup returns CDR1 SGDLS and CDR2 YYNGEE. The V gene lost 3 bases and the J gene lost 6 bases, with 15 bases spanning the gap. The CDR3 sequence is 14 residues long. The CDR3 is CASSATGLRNGYTF. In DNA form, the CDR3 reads TGTGCCAGCAGCGCTACAGGGTTACGGAATGGCTACACCTTC.

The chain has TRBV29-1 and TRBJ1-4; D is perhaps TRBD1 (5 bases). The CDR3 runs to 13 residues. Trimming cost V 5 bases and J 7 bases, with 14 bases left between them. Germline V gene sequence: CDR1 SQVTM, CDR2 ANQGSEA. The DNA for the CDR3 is TGCAGCGTTACCCTGGGGGGGTCTGAAAAACTGTTTTTT. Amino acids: CSVTLGGSEKLFF.